These 25 T cell receptor beta chains were sequenced from one sample in a study of cytomegalovirus exposure and HLA in healthy donors. The PCR was carried out with 60 Vbeta primers and 13 Jbeta primers. Sequencing used immunoSEQ multiplex PCR; TCRdb keeps in-frame clones, though not all of them. This repertoire shows under 50,000 clones, around 68% found once; its top ten account for around 5.9%. The specimen was PBMCs. The receptors were gathered from a man aged 25 to 40 in good health and CMV-seronegative.

This clone was seen only once. The chain recombines TRBV6-1 with TRBJ2-5, with D perhaps matching TRBD1 (5 bases). Per germline, CDR1 MNHNS and CDR2 SASEGT. V was pared by 1 base and J by 6 bases, with 9 bases between. The CDR3 length is 13 residues. The chain's CDR3 is CASSEGRAQTQYF. CDR3 DNA sequence: TGTGCCAGCAGTGAAGGCAGGGCACAGACCCAGTACTTC.

This clone was found a few times. The rearrangement uses TRBV11-3 and TRBJ2-7; a weak D match, TRBD1 (5 bases). The ends were cut back, 1 base at V and 5 bases at J, with 12 bases in the middle. Germline CDR1 and CDR2: SGHNT and YENEEA. The CDR3 has 14 amino acids. The CDR3 coding sequence is TGTGCCAGCAGCTTAGGACCAGGGTCCAACGAGCAGTACTTC. Protein sequence: CASSLGPGSNEQYF.

The CDR3 coding sequence is TGTGCCTGGAGTGCACAGAGCAATCAGCCCCAGCATTTT. Protein product: CAWSAQSNQPQHF. V and J are TRBV30 and TRBJ1-5; D is uncertain. The V gene's germline CDR1 is GTSNPN and CDR2 SVGIG (reference sequence). Trimming removed 1 base at V and 1 base at J, with 5 bases between. The CDR3 spans 13 residues.

V is TRBV28 and J is TRBJ2-7; D not resolved. Trimming stripped 5 bases from V and 2 bases from J, with 13 bases between. The CDR3 consists of 14 residues. CDR1 is MDHEN and CDR2 is SYDVKM in the germline V gene. As DNA, the CDR3 is TGTGCCAGCAGTCCCCCCCCTCCCCCCTACGAGCAGTACTTC. It is translated as CASSPPPPPYEQYF.

This CDR3 reads CASSSGNEQFF. CDR3 sequence (DNA): TGTGCCAGCAGCTCGGGCAATGAGCAGTTCTTC. The chain carries TRBV5-4 and TRBJ2-1; D remains ambiguous. Germline V lookup: CDR1 SGHNT, CDR2 YYREEE (reference sequence). The V and J ends lost 3 bases and 6 bases respectively, with 4 bases between them. CDR3 length: 11 residues.

This clone turned up a few times. The rearrangement uses TRBV7-9 and TRBJ2-7, with 9 positions matching TRBD2. Trimming at V came to 4 bases and at J to 9 bases, leaving 16 bases not matched to a gene. The CDR3 extends over 16 amino acids. Germline V gene sequence: CDR1 SEHNR, CDR2 FQNEAQ (reference sequence). In DNA, the CDR3 is TGTGCCAGCAGCTCGCCGGGAGCGGGAGGTGCTACGGGGCAGTACTTC. Translation gives CASSSPGAGGATGQYF.

The rearrangement links TRBV29-1 to TRBJ2-3, with TRBD1 matching over 12 bases. J gave up 1 base and V 5 bases, and 7 bases lay outside the gene matches. The CDR3 consists of 16 residues. The germline gives CDR1 SQVTM, CDR2 ANQGSEA. CDR3 residues: CSVLGGTGGGTDTQYF. CDR3 in DNA: TGCAGCGTTCTCGGGGGGACAGGGGGCGGCACAGATACGCAGTATTTT.

The chain links TRBV5-6 to TRBJ2-3, with TRBD2 matching over 8 bases. J was trimmed by 2 bases and V by 4 bases; bases with no gene match: 9. Germline assignment: CDR1 SGHDT and CDR2 YYEEEE. CDR3 length: 16 amino acids. The CDR3: CASSPRTGRATDTQYF. CDR3 coding DNA: TGTGCCAGCAGCCCCCGCACCGGGAGGGCCACAGATACGCAGTATTTT. Filled out from reference TRBV5-6 and TRBJ2-3, the complete variable domain reads DAGVTQSPTHLIKTRGQQVTLRCSPKSGHDTVSWYQQALGQGPQFIFQYYEEEERQRGNFPDRFSGHQFPNYSSELNVNALLLGDSALYLCASSPRTGRATDTQYFGPGTRLTVL.

The rearrangement uses TRBV7-2 and TRBJ2-5, with 13 positions matching TRBD2. The V gene's germline CDR1 is SGHTA and CDR2 FQGNSA. This CDR3 is 18 amino acids long. Losses at the gene ends were 1 base for V and 0 bases for J; bases not matched to a gene: 5. As DNA, the CDR3 is TGTGCCAGCAGCTTAGGGACTAGCGGGAGCCTGTACCAAGAGACCCAGTACTTC. It codes for CASSLGTSGSLYQETQYF.

V and J are TRBV6-4 and TRBJ2-2; D unresolved. Per the germline V gene, CDR1 is MRHNA and CDR2 is SNTAGT. The CDR3 has 14 residues. V was clipped by 5 bases and J by 8 bases, with 15 bases between them. CDR3 sequence: CASSLFDNKGELFF. The CDR3 DNA reads as TGTGCCAGCAGTTTGTTCGACAATAAGGGGGAGCTGTTTTTT.

This chain uses TRBV29-1 with TRBJ1-2; TRBD1 agrees at 7 bases. The length of the CDR3 is 13 residues. Germline V gene data show CDR1 as SQVTM and CDR2 as ANQGSEA. Trimming removed 5 bases from V and 4 bases from J; junction bases left unmatched: 7. This CDR3 reads CSVIGRGFYGYTF. The CDR3 nucleotides are TGCAGCGTTATCGGCAGGGGGTTCTATGGCTACACCTTC. The full variable domain, rest sourced from reference TRBV29-1 and TRBJ1-2, is SAVISQKPSRDICQRGTSLTIQCQVDSQVTMMFWYRQQPGQSLTLIATANQGSEATYESGFVIDKFPISRPNLTFSTLTVSNMSPEDSSIYLCSVIGRGFYGYTFGSGTRLTVV.

The chain uses TRBV7-9 and TRBJ2-3; perhaps TRBD2 as D (5 bases). The germline V gene has CDR1 SEHNR and CDR2 FQNEAQ (reference sequence). This CDR3 has 13 amino acids. Deletions cut 5 bases from V and 2 bases from J, with 8 bases between. This chain's CDR3 is CASSLDSTDTQYF. The CDR3 nucleotides read TGTGCCAGCAGCCTGGACTCCACAGATACGCAGTATTTT.

The chain uses TRBV6-1 and TRBJ1-2; 8 positions match TRBD1. This CDR3 contains 13 residues. CDR1 and CDR2 (germline): MNHNS, SASEGT. V lost 7 bases, J lost 8 bases, and 9 bases stayed unmatched. DNA for the CDR3: TGTGCCAGCATTTGGGGCAGGGGGCCCGGCTACACCTTC. Translation gives CASIWGRGPGYTF.

The CDR3 nucleotides are TGCGCCAGCAGTCAATCGGGACAGGGGGAAGACTATGGCTACACCTTC. It yields the protein CASSQSGQGEDYGYTF. This chain links TRBV23-1 with TRBJ1-2; the match to TRBD1 covers 11 bases. TRBV23-1 is filed as an ORF, its function uncertain. Germline trimming cut 0 bases from V and 3 bases from J; bases unmatched to any gene: 3. The CDR3 contains 16 residues.

This clone was recorded only once. V gene TRBV6-5 combines with J gene TRBJ2-6, with D perhaps matching TRBD1 (6 bases). The CDR3 totals 15 residues. Germline V gene lookup returns CDR1 MNHEY and CDR2 SVGAGI. Between the trimmed V and J ends, which lost 8 bases and 1 base, there was a span of 12 bases. The CDR3 DNA reads as TGTGCCAGCGGGAAACAGGGTTCTGGGGCCAACGTCCTGACTTTC. Translated: CASGKQGSGANVLTF.

The chain combines TRBV20-1 with TRBJ2-7, with a possible D match to TRBD1 (6 bases). V lost 6 bases and J lost 9, with 15 bases in between. The CDR3 covers 11 residues. CDR1 and CDR2 from the germline V gene are DFQATT and SNEGSKA (reference sequence). The DNA of the CDR3 is TGCAGTGCCAAGGACAGTCCTAGGCAGTACTTC. Amino acid sequence: CSAKDSPRQYF.

The rearrangement joins TRBV27 to TRBJ2-7; 7 nucleotides align to TRBD1. CDR3 length: 15 amino acids. Trimming removed 7 bases from V and 5 bases from J; junction bases left unmatched: 14. Germline-derived CDR1 and CDR2 are MNHEY and SMNVEV (reference sequence). The CDR3 region has the DNA TGTGCCAGCACCCGAGGCAGGGACAGCCGCCACGAGCAGTACTTC. It yields the protein CASTRGRDSRHEQYF.

The CDR3: CASSPSGESTEAFF. For the CDR3, the DNA is TGCGCCAGCAGCCCGAGTGGGGAGAGCACTGAAGCTTTCTTT. The chain combines TRBV5-1 with TRBJ1-1; D uncertain. CDR1 and CDR2 (germline): SGHRS, YFSETQ. CDR3 length: 14 amino acids. V was shortened by 4 bases and J by 4 bases, with 14 bases between the two germline ends.

V and J are TRBV19 and TRBJ2-4; 16 bases fit TRBD2. This CDR3 region has 19 residues. V gave up 3 bases and J gave up 7 bases; unmatched junction bases: 12. Germline CDR1 LNHDA, CDR2 SQIVND (reference sequence). CDR3: CASSMGGTGTSGRGNIQYF. The CDR3 DNA follows: TGTGCCAGTAGTATGGGGGGCACCGGGACTAGCGGGAGGGGGAACATTCAGTACTTC.

The rearrangement links TRBV29-1 to TRBJ1-1; D is unclear. The CDR3 extends over 13 amino acids. Germline V gives CDR1 SQVTM, CDR2 ANQGSEA. Trimming removed 8 bases from V and 0 bases from J, with 13 bases in between. For the CDR3, the DNA is TGCAGCTCCGCCGAGTTCATGAACACTGAAGCTTTCTTT. It specifies CSSAEFMNTEAFF.

V and J are TRBV29-1 and TRBJ1-2, with 7 positions matching TRBD1. Germline CDR1 reads SQVTM; CDR2 reads ANQGSEA. The CDR3 consists of 12 residues. CDR3 DNA: TGCAGTGTTACCCAGGGGGGCGATGGCTACACCTTC. This gives the protein CSVTQGGDGYTF.

The chain couples TRBV14 to TRBJ2-5; the D gene is possibly TRBD2 (6 bases). V was clipped by 1 base and J by 3 bases, with 15 bases between them. The CDR3 runs 16 residues. Germline CDR1 reads SGHDN; CDR2 reads FVKESK. The CDR3 loop reads CASSQVMGPGEETQYF. Here the CDR3 DNA reads TGTGCCAGCAGCCAAGTCATGGGGCCGGGGGAAGAGACCCAGTACTTC.

The gene calls are TRBV5-6 and TRBJ1-3; D not certain. Germline V gives CDR1 SGHDT, CDR2 YYEEEE. V was shortened by 4 bases and J by 0 bases, with 14 bases between the two germline ends. The CDR3 is made up of 16 amino acids. For the CDR3, the DNA is TGTGCCAGCAGCACGCCGGTGTTCGACTCTGGAAACACCATATATTTT. It yields the protein CASSTPVFDSGNTIYF.

The chain recombines TRBV6-1 with TRBJ1-2, with D possibly TRBD1 on 5 matching bases. Germline V gene sequence: CDR1 MNHNS, CDR2 SASEGT. Trimming removed 1 base at V and 4 bases at J, with 10 bases between. The CDR3 spans 14 residues. The CDR3 DNA reads TGTGCCAGCAGTGAAGTCGGGGGACCCTATGGCTACACCTTC. It is translated as CASSEVGGPYGYTF.

This sequence joins TRBV27 and TRBJ1-2; D is ambiguous. Germline lookup yields CDR1 MNHEY and CDR2 SMNVEV (reference sequence). This CDR3 has 14 residues. With 5 bases removed from V and 0 bases from J, the gap between germline ends came to 10 bases. The DNA for the CDR3 is TGTGCCAGCAGTCGAGGCTTCGCTAACTATGGCTACACCTTC. Encoded protein: CASSRGFANYGYTF.